This T cell receptor (beta chain) was profiled in a study of response to subunit inactivated influenza vaccine. Study-wide points: It was suggested by the authors that few new T cells are recruited by each seasonal influenza vaccination.

This CDR3 comprises 11 residues. Trimming took 1 base from V and 4 from J, leaving 4 bases between them. From germline, CDR1 is SQVTM and CDR2 ANQGSEA. Via MiXCR, TCRdb re-called the RT-PCR reads, giving one row per CDR3 protein. The table records around 580,000 distinct CDR3 sequences, about 15% of them present only once. On this clonotype itself: Its specificity is not known.

Specimen: PBMCs from blood, collected 11 to 12 days after vaccination. This TCR was recovered from a man aged 45 to 65 who received an inactivated influenza vaccine. The chain has TRBV29-1 and TRBJ1-2; unclear D gene. Here the CDR3 reads CSVEGVYGYTF. DNA of the CDR3: TGCAGCGTTGAAGGGGTCTATGGCTACACCTTC.